Following are 26 T cell receptor beta chains from one sample sequenced in a study of post-analysis software for immune sequencing data. Regarding the study as a whole: TRBV5-6, TRBV5-1 and TRBV20-1 were among a few TRBV segments more frequent in patients than controls.

The antigens these receptors bind are not known. Unique molecular identifiers had been added to the TCR beta cDNA libraries. Each CDR3 protein is one row after TCRdb ran MiXCR on the PCR reads. The sample lists about 760,000 distinct CDR3 sequences, approximately 30% seen once, with around 0.56% in the top ten. Sequencing used blood. The receptor set was obtained from a girl aged 5-17 years with multiple sclerosis.

This clonotype was picked up a small number of times. The chain has TRBV21-1 and TRBJ2-4; the table gives TRBD1 as D, unverified against the DNA. TRBV21-1 is a recognized pseudogene. CDR3 size: 14 residues. Here the CDR3 reads CARGGRIAKNIQYF. The CDR3 DNA sequence: TGTGCCAGAGGGGGTCGAATAGCCAAAAACATTCAGTACTTC.

The V gene is TRBV12-3 or TRBV12-4, the J gene TRBJ2-5; 7 bases match TRBD1. J was trimmed by 5 bases and V by 6 bases; bases with no gene match: 9. This CDR3 comprises 14 residues. Here the CDR3 reads CASRPDRVRETQYF. For the CDR3, the DNA is TGTGCCAGCAGGCCTGACAGGGTTCGGGAGACCCAGTACTTC.

In its sample, this clonotype was seen a few times. The chain employs TRBV9 and TRBJ2-3; D is undetermined. V shed 3 bases and J shed 0 bases, with 14 bases lying between them. This CDR3 region has 16 residues. Germline CDR1 SGDLS, CDR2 YYNGEE. CDR3 loop: CASSAYGQHSTDTQYF. DNA of the CDR3: TGTGCCAGCAGCGCATACGGGCAGCATAGCACAGATACGCAGTATTTT.

This clonotype was found a few times. The chain combines TRBV7-2 with TRBJ2-2; 10 bases map to TRBD2. V shed 5 bases, J shed 7 bases, and the junction held 13 bases outside the gene matches. CDR3 length: 17 residues. CDR1 and CDR2 from the germline V gene are SGHTA and FQGNSA. The DNA of the CDR3 is TGTGCCAGCAGCCTAAGGCTAGCGGGAGATTCAGGCGGGGAGCTGTTTTTT. It yields the protein CASSLRLAGDSGGELFF.

The V gene is TRBV20-1, the J gene TRBJ1-6, with D perhaps TRBD1 (5 bases). The ends were cut back, 1 base at V and 7 bases at J, with 14 bases in the middle. The germline CDR1 and CDR2 sequences are DFQATT and SNEGSKA (reference sequence). The CDR3 length is 15 residues. Here the CDR3 reads CSARVSAGKNSPLHF. The CDR3 DNA reads as TGCAGTGCTAGAGTGTCGGCAGGGAAAAATTCACCCCTCCACTTT.

The chain employs TRBV13 and TRBJ1-1; D gene ambiguous. The V gene lost 3 bases and the J gene lost 7 bases, with 9 bases spanning the gap. Germline CDR1 is PRHDT and CDR2 is FYEKMQ (reference sequence). CDR3 size: 12 residues. The CDR3 coding sequence is TGTGCCAGCAGCTTGAGGGCCTATGAAGCTTTCTTT. Amino acids: CASSLRAYEAFF. Full variable domain (outside the CDR3, taken from reference TRBV13 and TRBJ1-1): AAGVIQSPRHLIKEKRETATLKCYPIPRHDTVYWYQQGPGQDPQFLISFYEKMQSDKGSIPDRFSAQQFSDYHSELNMSSLELGDSALYFCASSLRAYEAFFGQGTRLTVV.

The V gene is TRBV7-2, the J gene TRBJ2-2; maybe TRBD1 (6 bases). Germline CDR1 SGHTA, CDR2 FQGNSA. V was clipped by 3 bases and J by 5 bases, with 16 bases between them. The CDR3 is 16 amino acids. CDR3 in amino acids: CASSLSARGGTGELFF. The CDR3 nucleotides are TGTGCCAGCAGCTTGTCAGCTCGAGGGGGAACCGGGGAGCTGTTTTTT. Supplemented by reference TRBV7-2 and TRBJ2-2, the full variable domain reads GAGVSQSPSNKVTEKGKDVELRCDPISGHTALYWYRQSLGQGLEFLIYFQGNSAPDKSGLPSDRFSAERTGGSVSTLTIQRTQQEDSAVYLCASSLSARGGTGELFFGEGSRLTVL.

This clonotype came up a few times. The V call is TRBV7-9, the J call TRBJ1-4; D may be TRBD1 (6 bases). The CDR3 loop spans 14 amino acids. The germline CDR1 and CDR2 sequences are SEHNR and FQNEAQ (reference sequence). The V end was cut by 5 bases, the J end by 6 bases, with 13 bases between. The CDR3 DNA is TGTGCCAGCAGCACACGGACAGCTGATGAAAAACTGTTTTTT. This codes for CASSTRTADEKLFF.

The chain carries TRBV5-5 and TRBJ2-1; D possibly corresponds to TRBD2 (6 bases). Germline V gives CDR1 SGHKS, CDR2 YYEKEE (reference sequence). The CDR3 extends over 15 amino acids. The V end was cut by 4 bases, the J end by 2 bases, with 13 bases between. CDR3 sequence: CASSHPGGPYNEQFF. DNA of the CDR3: TGTGCCAGCAGCCACCCCGGGGGTCCCTACAATGAGCAGTTCTTC. Drawing the rest from reference TRBV5-5 and TRBJ2-1, the complete variable domain is DAGVTQSPTHLIKTRGQQVTLRCSPISGHKSVSWYQQVLGQGPQFIFQYYEKEERGRGNFPDRFSARQFPNYSSELNVNALLLGDSALYLCASSHPGGPYNEQFFGPGTRLTVL.

J is TRBJ2-7 and V is TRBV4-3; D perhaps matches TRBD1 (6 bases). CDR3 length: 14 amino acids. V shed 4 bases and J shed 7 bases, with 17 bases lying between them. Germline V lookup: CDR1 LGHNA, CDR2 YSLEER. For the CDR3, the DNA is TGCGCCAGCAGCCGCGACAGGTTGAGAGGAGAGCAGTACTTC. Amino acids: CASSRDRLRGEQYF.

The chain recombines TRBV12-3 or TRBV12-4 with TRBJ1-5; D not certain. CDR3 length: 13 amino acids. V lost 3 bases to trimming and J lost 7 bases, with 10 bases between them. The CDR3 loop is CASSFGPRQPQHF. CDR3 nucleotide sequence: TGTGCCAGCAGTTTCGGGCCGCGGCAGCCCCAGCATTTT.

The rearrangement uses TRBV29-1 and TRBJ2-2; the D is unclear. In germline, CDR1 is SQVTM, CDR2 ANQGSEA. V lost 7 bases and J 3 bases, leaving 15 bases between the germline ends. The CDR3 is 14 amino acids. The DNA for the CDR3 is TGCAGCGCCGGACCCCTTCAGGACACCGGGGAGCTGTTTTTT. Its translation is CSAGPLQDTGELFF.

The gene calls are TRBV7-9 and TRBJ2-3, with 8 bases fitting TRBD1. Germline V gives CDR1 SEHNR, CDR2 FQNEAQ (reference sequence). The CDR3 runs 14 residues. Trimming took 5 bases from V and 4 from J; bases not matched to a gene: 5. CDR3 sequence reads: CASSPGQGSDTQYF. CDR3 coding DNA: TGTGCCAGCAGCCCAGGACAGGGTTCAGATACGCAGTATTTT.

On this clonotype itself: The junction shows a germline mismatch at one end, possibly a read error. The rearrangement links TRBV10-3 to TRBJ2-7; the match to TRBD2 covers 8 bases. The DNA end is more similar to TRBJ2-5, so the J call may be wrong. Germline V gives CDR1 ENHRY, CDR2 SYGVKD. This CDR3 is built from 15 residues. The CDR3 region is CATSEARAGEETQYF. DNA of the CDR3: TGTGCCACCAGTGAAGCTCGAGCGGGAGAAGAGACCCAGTACTTC.

This clonotype was seen a handful of times. This chain uses TRBV4-1 with TRBJ2-7, with 7 bases aligning to TRBD1. Per germline, CDR1 MGHRA and CDR2 YSYEKL. The CDR3 spans 15 residues. V lost 0 bases to trimming and J lost 1 base; unmatched junction nucleotides: 3. Written as DNA, the CDR3 is TGCGCCAGCAGCCAAGAACTGACAGGGTCCTACGAGCAGTACTTC. The encoded protein is CASSQELTGSYEQYF.

The chain links TRBV15 to TRBJ1-5; the match to TRBD1 covers 7 bases. Unmatched junction bases numbered 10, after V lost 5 bases and J lost 6 bases. CDR3 length: 15 amino acids. CDR1 and CDR2 from the germline V gene are LNHNV and YYDKDF (reference sequence). The CDR3 region is CATSDSRTGRQPQHF. CDR3 DNA sequence: TGTGCCACCAGCGACTCAAGGACAGGACGTCAGCCCCAGCATTTT.

A note on this clonotype: The junction and the germline gene differ at one end; a read error may be behind it. The genes are TRBV6-5 and TRBJ2-7; D uncertain. The CDR3 has 14 amino acids. CDR1 is MNHEY and CDR2 is SVGAGI in the germline V gene. CDR3 coding DNA: TGTGCCAGCAGTTACTCTCCCCTTGGGTACGTGCAGTACTTC. This translates into CASSYSPLGYVQYF.

This clonotype was counted a few times. Without the conserved terminal phenylalanine or tryptophan, this CDR3 likely stems from a read error. This rearrangement joins TRBV4-2 to TRBJ1-5; D unresolved. The CDR3 length is 12 residues. Germline V gene data show CDR1 as LGHNA and CDR2 as YNFKEQ. V was shortened by 1 base and J by 9 bases, with 7 bases between the two germline ends. The CDR3 nucleotides are TGTGCCAGCAGCCAAGCCCCTTGGCCCCAGCATGTT. As protein: CASSQAPWPQHV.

The chain combines TRBV5-1 with TRBJ2-3; perhaps D is TRBD1 or TRBD2 (6 bases each). From germline, CDR1 is SGHRS and CDR2 YFSETQ. Trimming took off 5 bases at V and 0 bases at J, with 19 bases between the two ends. The CDR3 runs to 17 residues. The CDR3: CASSRGANPASTDTQYF. In DNA form, the CDR3 reads TGCGCCAGCAGTAGGGGGGCTAACCCCGCTAGCACAGATACGCAGTATTTT.

Of note for this clonotype: Compared with germline, one end of the junction differs, possibly owing to a read error. This chain links TRBV18 with TRBJ2-6; 8 nucleotides agree with TRBD1. Germline V gene data show CDR1 as KGHSH and CDR2 as LQKENI. The CDR3 has 15 residues. CDR3 nucleotide sequence: TGTGCCTGCTCGGACAGGGACGCCGGGGCCAACGTCCTGACTTTC. Encoded protein: CACSDRDAGANVLTF.

Only a few counts were recorded for this clonotype. This chain connects TRBV6-5 to TRBJ1-2; TRBD1 agrees at 8 bases. Germline lookup yields CDR1 MNHEY and CDR2 SVGAGI. Trimming took 3 bases from V and 7 from J; bases not matched to a gene: 7. The CDR3 has 14 amino acids. The CDR3 DNA reads TGTGCCAGCAGTTATTCTGTGGGACAGGTTGGCTACACCTTC. Translation gives CASSYSVGQVGYTF.

This clonotype was observed a few times. DNA of the CDR3: TGCAGTGCTAGGCGTGGGGAGAGCTCCTACAATGAGCAGTTCTTC. It yields the protein CSARRGESSYNEQFF. J is TRBJ2-1 and V is TRBV20-1; a possible D gene is TRBD2 (5 bases). Trimming stripped 3 bases from V and 0 bases from J, with 12 bases between. From germline, CDR1 is DFQATT and CDR2 SNEGSKA (reference sequence). CDR3 size: 15 residues.

The DNA for the CDR3 is TGTGCCAGCAGTTGGGGAGGGGGAAACTATGGCTACACCTTC. Translation: CASSWGGGNYGYTF. The rearrangement uses TRBV12-3 or TRBV12-4 and TRBJ1-2, with a tentative D call TRBD1 (6 bases). Trimming removed 4 bases from V and 2 bases from J, with 11 bases in between. CDR3 length equals 14 residues.

This clonotype was seen more than once but under ten times. This chain joins TRBV27 and TRBJ2-7; D call uncertain. Germline loops: CDR1 MNHEY, CDR2 SMNVEV (reference sequence). V lost 1 base, J lost 2 bases, and 12 bases lay in between. The CDR3 has 15 residues. CDR3 loop: CASSLLGSSTYEQYF. In DNA, the CDR3 is TGTGCCAGCAGTTTATTAGGTTCATCGACCTACGAGCAGTACTTC.

Remarks on this clonotype: The CDR3 carries no conserved terminal phenylalanine or tryptophan, so it likely arises from a read error. The genes are TRBV29-1 and TRBJ1-2; 8 bases are shared with TRBD1. Trimming at V came to 0 bases and at J to 0 bases, leaving 9 bases not matched to a gene. The germline V gene encodes CDR1 SQVTM and CDR2 ANQGSEA. CDR3 length: 17 amino acids. Here the CDR3 reads CSVEDRGTGPTNYGYTL. The DNA for the CDR3 is TGCAGCGTTGAAGATCGTGGGACAGGCCCAACTAACTATGGCTACACCCTC.

This clonotype was counted a single time. This chain uses TRBV19 with TRBJ2-4, with 13 bases aligning to TRBD2. The germline CDR1 and CDR2 sequences are LNHDA and SQIVND (reference sequence). V lost 4 bases and J lost 2; bases outside the gene matches: 8. The CDR3 is 18 amino acids. CDR3 loop: CASSTWTSGSRSKNIQYF. The CDR3 coding sequence is TGTGCCAGTAGTACGTGGACTAGCGGGAGTCGCTCCAAAAACATTCAGTACTTC.